This T cell receptor beta chain derives from a study of human T cells and chemical hapten exposure. This clonotype was counted between two and nine times. CDR3 size: 12 residues. Trimming pared 6 bases from V and 2 bases from J, leaving 6 bases between. Germline CDR1 reads MNHEY; CDR2 reads SVGEGT. Stated time point: pre-sensitization, week 0. Treatment indicated: therapeutic diphenylcyclopropenone sensitization with weekly scalp DPC. TCRdb itself ran the RACE reads through MiXCR, one entry per CDR3 protein. The sample lists fewer than 50,000 distinct CDR3 sequences, less than 9% occurring once. The receptor comes from a woman in her forties or fifties with alopecia areata. Some clones in this sample may be carry-over from other donors' samples. Here the sequenced sample was whole blood, taken in connection with sensitization to the hapten diphenylcyclopropenone (DPC). The chain combines TRBV6-2 or TRBV6-3 with TRBJ2-3; a possible D gene is TRBD2 (5 bases). The CDR3 DNA sequence: TGTGCCAGCAGCGGACTCACAGATACGCAGTATTTT. This gives the protein CASSGLTDTQYF.